Here is one TCR beta chain with its context. Its specificity is unknown. The PCR had 60 Vbeta and 13 Jbeta primers. Profiled with immunoSEQ multiplex PCR; TCRdb holds only in-frame clones, not every one. The sample includes around 150,000 clones, around 79% of them seen just once. Germline CDR1 and CDR2: MGHRA and YSYEKL. V trimming: 2 bases; J trimming: 6 bases; junction bases outside the gene matches: 6. CDR3 size: 15 residues. There were likely unrecorded immune exposures, though donors were nominally healthy when sampled. The entry originates in a study of cytomegalovirus exposure and HLA in healthy donors. General study points: Analysis was carried out at a later point, and it linked a missense DCLRE1C variant to TCR beta V- and J-gene trimming. In a later analysis, most CMV-associated TCR beta chains appeared HLA-restricted.

The chain combines TRBV4-1 with TRBJ2-2; 7 bases line up with TRBD1. Sample: PBMCs. This sequence originates from a woman aged 40 to 49 in good health and CMV-seronegative. The CDR3 protein is CASSQRGPEAGELFF. The CDR3 DNA sequence: TGCGCCAGCAGCCAAAGGGGGCCCGAGGCCGGGGAGCTGTTTTTT.